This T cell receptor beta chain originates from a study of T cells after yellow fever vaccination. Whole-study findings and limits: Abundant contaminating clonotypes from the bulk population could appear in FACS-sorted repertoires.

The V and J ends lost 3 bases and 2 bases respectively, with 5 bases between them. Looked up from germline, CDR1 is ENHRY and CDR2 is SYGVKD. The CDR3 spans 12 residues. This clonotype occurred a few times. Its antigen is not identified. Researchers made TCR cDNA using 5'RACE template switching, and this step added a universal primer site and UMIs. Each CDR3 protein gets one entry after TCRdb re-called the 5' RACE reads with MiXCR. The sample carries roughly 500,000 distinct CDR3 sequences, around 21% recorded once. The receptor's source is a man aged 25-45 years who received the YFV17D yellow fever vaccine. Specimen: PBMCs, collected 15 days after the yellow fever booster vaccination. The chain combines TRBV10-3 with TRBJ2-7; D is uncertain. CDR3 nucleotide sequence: TGTGCCATCAGTGATTATCCCTACGAGCAGTACTTC. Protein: CAISDYPYEQYF.